Listed here are 7 T cell receptor beta chains from one sample, sequenced in a study of blood T cell repertoires in COVID-19. Data came from immunoSEQ multiplex PCR; TCRdb stores just in-frame clones and leaves some out. The sample lists about 210,000 clones, 89% occurring once. Sequencing was performed on peripheral blood. The receptors shown here come from a middle-aged woman with acute or convalescent COVID-19.

This clone has just one count. The genes are TRBV30 and TRBJ1-2, with D possibly being TRBD1 (5 bases). V lost 2 bases and J 8 bases, leaving 18 bases between the germline ends. CDR3 length: 14 amino acids. Germline assignment: CDR1 GTSNPN and CDR2 SVGIG (reference sequence). As DNA, the CDR3 is TGTGCCTGGAGTCTCCTTCGGGGGGTCGGCGGCTACACCTTC. It codes for CAWSLLRGVGGYTF.

The J gene is TRBJ2-3, the V gene TRBV5-4; TRBD2 agrees at 11 bases. Trimming cost V 4 bases and J 3 bases; bases outside gene matches: 7. In germline, CDR1 is SGHNT, CDR2 YYREEE (reference sequence). The CDR3 loop spans 16 amino acids. CDR3 bases: TGTGCCAGCAGCCCCTTACTAGCGGGGGCGACAGATACGCAGTATTTT. Translating gives CASSPLLAGATDTQYF.

The gene calls are TRBV5-6 and TRBJ1-2, with D maybe TRBD1 (6 bases). The V and J ends lost 7 bases and 4 bases respectively, with 11 bases between them. Germline CDR1 reads SGHDT; CDR2 reads YYEEEE. The CDR3 covers 12 residues. CDR3 sequence reads: CASAEQGYGYTF. In DNA, the CDR3 is TGTGCCAGCGCCGAACAGGGCTATGGCTACACCTTC.

The rearrangement links TRBV11-3 to TRBJ2-1; the match to TRBD1 covers 7 bases. The CDR3 contains 17 residues. Trimming cost V 3 bases and J 0 bases; bases outside gene matches: 8. Per germline, CDR1 SGHNT and CDR2 YENEEA. This CDR3 is CASSLGTVFSSYNEQFF. DNA of the CDR3: TGTGCCAGCAGCTTGGGGACAGTTTTCAGCTCCTACAATGAGCAGTTCTTC.

The rearrangement joins TRBV10-3 to TRBJ2-1; D unclear. The V end was cut by 6 bases, the J end by 12 bases, with 15 bases between. The CDR3 has 12 amino acids. CDR1 ENHRY and CDR2 SYGVKD come from the germline V gene. This chain's CDR3 is CAISPDSSWQFF. CDR3 bases: TGTGCCATCAGCCCTGACTCTTCGTGGCAGTTCTTC.

This chain uses TRBV30 with TRBJ1-2, with D perhaps TRBD1 (5 bases). V was shortened by 0 bases and J by 4 bases, with 12 bases between the two germline ends. The CDR3 is 14 amino acids. In germline, CDR1 is GTSNPN, CDR2 SVGIG (reference sequence). The CDR3 reads CAWSVRVDSYGYTF. In nucleotides, the CDR3 is TGTGCCTGGAGTGTACGGGTAGACAGCTATGGCTACACCTTC.

This chain links TRBV30 with TRBJ2-3; 8 nucleotides align to TRBD1. V dropped 5 bases and J dropped 3; count of bases not matched to a gene: 7. The CDR3 loop spans 14 amino acids. Germline V gene sequence: CDR1 GTSNPN, CDR2 SVGIG (reference sequence). In DNA form, the CDR3 reads TGTGCCTGGGAAGGGACAGGCGGTACAGATACGCAGTATTTT. As protein: CAWEGTGGTDTQYF.